The present entry profiles one T cell receptor beta chain with its context. These data come from a study of blood T cells in healthy people across ages. The CDR3 totals 14 residues. Germline V gives CDR1 LGHNA, CDR2 YSLEER. V lost 4 bases to trimming and J lost 5 bases, with 11 bases between them. A second PCR, run for roughly 7 to 12 cycles, used a sample-barcoded 5' primer plus a J-beta primer mix. The template-switch adaptor was a 5' adaptor with 12 random nucleotides. It tagged each cDNA molecule. MiXCR, applied by TCRdb to the 5' RACE reads, yields one record per CDR3 protein. The sample has 650,000 to 1,000,000 distinct CDR3 sequences, around 34% seen once; the top ten hold around 13%.

The specimen sequenced was blood. The clonotype was recovered from a man aged 18 to 30 in good health. The chain recombines TRBV4-3 with TRBJ1-4; D might be TRBD1 (5 bases). The CDR3 bases are TGCGCCAGCAGCCCGGGACTGCTGAATGAAAAACTGTTTTTT. Its translation is CASSPGLLNEKLFF.